This TCR beta chain was found in a study of blood T cell repertoires in COVID-19. Turning to the study itself: There were acute and convalescent COVID-19 samples, and they came from the United States, Italy and Spain.

The CDR3 is 14 residues long. Germline V gene lookup returns CDR1 SNHLY and CDR2 FYNNEI. The V segment lost 4 bases and the J segment 6 bases; nucleotides outside the gene matches: 3. This clone was seen only once. Sequenced by immunoSEQ multiplex PCR; TCRdb stores in-frame clones only, minus some. The table lists tens of thousands of clones, approximately 87% of them singletons. Specimen: peripheral blood. This TCR was recovered from a woman aged 60-70 years with acute or convalescent COVID-19. This chain joins TRBV2 and TRBJ2-3; 11 bases match TRBD2. CDR3 sequence: CASSVGTSGDTQYF. CDR3 nucleotide sequence: TGTGCCAGCAGTGTAGGGACTAGCGGCGATACGCAGTATTTT.